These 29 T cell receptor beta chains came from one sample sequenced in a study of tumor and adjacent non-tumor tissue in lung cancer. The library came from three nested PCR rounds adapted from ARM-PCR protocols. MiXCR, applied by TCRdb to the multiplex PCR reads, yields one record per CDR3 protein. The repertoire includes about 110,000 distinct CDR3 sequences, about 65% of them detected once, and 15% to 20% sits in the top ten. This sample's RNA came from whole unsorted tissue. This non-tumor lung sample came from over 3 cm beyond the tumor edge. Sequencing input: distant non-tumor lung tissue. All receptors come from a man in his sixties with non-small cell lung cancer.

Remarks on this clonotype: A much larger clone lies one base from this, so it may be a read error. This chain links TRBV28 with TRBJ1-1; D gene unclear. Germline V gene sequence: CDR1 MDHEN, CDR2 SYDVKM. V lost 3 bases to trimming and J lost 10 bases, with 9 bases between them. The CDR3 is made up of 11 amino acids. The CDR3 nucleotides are TGTGCCAGCAGTTTTTTAGGCGGAGCTTTCTTT. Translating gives CASSFLGGAFF. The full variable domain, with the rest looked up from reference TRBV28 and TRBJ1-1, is DVKVTQSSRYLVKRTGEKVFLECVQDMDHENMFWYRQDPGLGLRLIYFSYDVKMKEKGDIPEGYSVSREKKERFSLILESASTNQTSMYLCASSFLGGAFFGQGTRLTVV.

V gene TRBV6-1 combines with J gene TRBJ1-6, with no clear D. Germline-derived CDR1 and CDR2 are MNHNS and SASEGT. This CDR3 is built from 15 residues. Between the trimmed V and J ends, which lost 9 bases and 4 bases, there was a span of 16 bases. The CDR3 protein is CASKMWTDYNSPLHF. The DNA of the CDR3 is TGTGCCAGTAAGATGTGGACGGATTATAATTCACCCCTCCACTTT.

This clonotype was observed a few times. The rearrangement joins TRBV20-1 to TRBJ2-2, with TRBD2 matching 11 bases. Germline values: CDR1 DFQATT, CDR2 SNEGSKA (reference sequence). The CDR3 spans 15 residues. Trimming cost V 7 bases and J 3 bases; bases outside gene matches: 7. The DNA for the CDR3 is TGCAGTGGGGCCGGGACTAGCGGTTACACCGGGGAGCTGTTTTTT. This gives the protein CSGAGTSGYTGELFF.

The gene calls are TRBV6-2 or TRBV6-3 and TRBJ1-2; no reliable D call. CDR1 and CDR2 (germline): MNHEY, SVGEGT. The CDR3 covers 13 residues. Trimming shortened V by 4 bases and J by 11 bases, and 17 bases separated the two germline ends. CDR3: CASSLGSSGCYTF. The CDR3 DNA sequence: TGTGCCAGCAGTTTGGGCTCCAGCGGGTGTTACACCTTC.

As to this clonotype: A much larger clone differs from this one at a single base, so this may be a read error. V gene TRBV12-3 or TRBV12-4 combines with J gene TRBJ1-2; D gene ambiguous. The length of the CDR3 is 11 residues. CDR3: CVSSLLGGYTF. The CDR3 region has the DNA TGTGTCAGCAGTTTATTAGGGGGCTACACCTTC.

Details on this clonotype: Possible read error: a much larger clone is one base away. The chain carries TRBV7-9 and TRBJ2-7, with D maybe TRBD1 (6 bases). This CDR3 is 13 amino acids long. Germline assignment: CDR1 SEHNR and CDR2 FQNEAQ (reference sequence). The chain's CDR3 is CANSPRQANEQYF. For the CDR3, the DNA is TGTGCCAACAGCCCGCGACAGGCCAACGAGCAGTACTTC.

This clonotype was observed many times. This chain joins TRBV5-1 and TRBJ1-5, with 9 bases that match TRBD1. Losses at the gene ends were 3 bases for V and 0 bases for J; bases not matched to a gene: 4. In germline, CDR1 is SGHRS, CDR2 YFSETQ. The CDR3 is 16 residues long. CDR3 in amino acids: CASSSGTGISNQPQHF. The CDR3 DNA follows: TGCGCCAGCAGCTCGGGGACAGGGATTAGCAATCAGCCCCAGCATTTT. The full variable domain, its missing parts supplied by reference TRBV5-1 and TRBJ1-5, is KAGVTQTPRYLIKTRGQQVTLSCSPISGHRSVSWYQQTPGQGLQFLFEYFSETQRNKGNFPGRFSGRQFSNSRSEMNVSTLELGDSALYLCASSSGTGISNQPQHFGDGTRLSIL.

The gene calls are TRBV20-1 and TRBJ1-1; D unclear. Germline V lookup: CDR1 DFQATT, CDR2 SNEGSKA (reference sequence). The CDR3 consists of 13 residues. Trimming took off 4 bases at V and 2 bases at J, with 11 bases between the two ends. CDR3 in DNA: TGCAGTGCTATAAAGGAGGTTAACACTGAAGCTTTCTTT. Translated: CSAIKEVNTEAFF.

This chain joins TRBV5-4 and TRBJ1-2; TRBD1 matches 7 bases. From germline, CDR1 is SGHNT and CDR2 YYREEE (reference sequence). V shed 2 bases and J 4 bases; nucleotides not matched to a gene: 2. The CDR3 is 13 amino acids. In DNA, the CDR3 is TGTGCCAGCAGCTTACGACAGGGCTATGGCTACACCTTC. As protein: CASSLRQGYGYTF.

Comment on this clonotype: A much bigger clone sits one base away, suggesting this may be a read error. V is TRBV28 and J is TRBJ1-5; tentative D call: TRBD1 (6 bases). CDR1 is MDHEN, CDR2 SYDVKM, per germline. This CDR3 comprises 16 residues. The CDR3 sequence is CARSSQGSFTNQPQHF. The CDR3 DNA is TGTGCCAGAAGTTCACAGGGTTCATTCACAAATCAGCCCCAGCATTTT.

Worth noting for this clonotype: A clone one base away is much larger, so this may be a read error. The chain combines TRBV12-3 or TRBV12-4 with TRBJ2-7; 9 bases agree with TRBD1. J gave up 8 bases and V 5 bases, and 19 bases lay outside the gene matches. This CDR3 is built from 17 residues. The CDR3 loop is CASSPRTGARSSVKQYF. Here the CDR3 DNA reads TGTGCCAGCAGTCCCAGGACAGGGGCGAGGTCTTCGGTCAAGCAGTACTTC.

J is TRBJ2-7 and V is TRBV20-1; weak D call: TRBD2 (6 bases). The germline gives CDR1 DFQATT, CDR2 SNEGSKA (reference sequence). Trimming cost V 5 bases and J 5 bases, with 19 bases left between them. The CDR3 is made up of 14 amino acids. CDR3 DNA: TGCAGTGCTGGAGGGCAGGGAGTCGCCCACGAGCAGTACTTC. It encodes CSAGGQGVAHEQYF.

The CDR3 region has the DNA TGTGCCAGCAGCTCTCGGGACAGACCCTACCAGCGGTACTTC. Protein: CASSSRDRPYQRYF. The chain is built from TRBV4-2 and TRBJ2-7; 7 bases are a match to TRBD1. With 5 bases clipped from V and 12 bases from J, the junction kept 16 bases outside the gene matches. The CDR3 loop spans 14 amino acids. The germline V gene encodes CDR1 LGHNA and CDR2 YNFKEQ.

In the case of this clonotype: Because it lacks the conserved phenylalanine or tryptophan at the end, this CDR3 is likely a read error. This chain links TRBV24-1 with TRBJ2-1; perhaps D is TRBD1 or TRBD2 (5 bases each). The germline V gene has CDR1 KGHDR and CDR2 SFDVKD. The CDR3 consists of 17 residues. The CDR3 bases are TGTGCCACCAGTGATAGTACGGGGACCCAATCCTATAATGAGCAGTTCTTA. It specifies CATSDSTGTQSYNEQFL.

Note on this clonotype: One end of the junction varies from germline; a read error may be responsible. CDR3 in amino acids: CIVTWTGGEQYF. DNA for the CDR3: TGTATCGTTACTTGGACAGGGGGTGAGCAGTACTTC. The rearrangement joins TRBV29-1 to TRBJ2-7, with TRBD1 matching 10 bases. The germline CDR1 and CDR2 sequences are SQVTM and ANQGSEA. This CDR3 has 12 amino acids.

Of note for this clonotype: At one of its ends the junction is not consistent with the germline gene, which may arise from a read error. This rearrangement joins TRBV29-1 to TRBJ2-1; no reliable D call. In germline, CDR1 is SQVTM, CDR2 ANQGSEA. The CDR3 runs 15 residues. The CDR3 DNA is TGCAACGTTGAAGGTGAACACAGCTCCTACAATGAGCGGTTCTTC. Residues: CNVEGEHSSYNERFF.

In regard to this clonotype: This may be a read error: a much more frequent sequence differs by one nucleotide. DNA for the CDR3: TGTGCCAGCAGTTTGGGGTGGGCGGTGTGGGACAATGAGCAGTTCTTC. Its protein is CASSLGWAVWDNEQFF. The chain is built from TRBV12-3 or TRBV12-4 and TRBJ2-1, with D hard to call. This CDR3 comprises 16 residues. Between the trimmed V and J ends, which lost 3 bases and 5 bases, there was a span of 17 bases.

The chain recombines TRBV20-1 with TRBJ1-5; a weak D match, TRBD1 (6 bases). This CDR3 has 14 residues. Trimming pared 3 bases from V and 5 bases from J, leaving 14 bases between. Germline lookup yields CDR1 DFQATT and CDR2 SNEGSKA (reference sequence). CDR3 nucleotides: TGCAGTGCTAGTGAGGGGGGAAGGGATCAGCCCCAGCATTTT. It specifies CSASEGGRDQPQHF.

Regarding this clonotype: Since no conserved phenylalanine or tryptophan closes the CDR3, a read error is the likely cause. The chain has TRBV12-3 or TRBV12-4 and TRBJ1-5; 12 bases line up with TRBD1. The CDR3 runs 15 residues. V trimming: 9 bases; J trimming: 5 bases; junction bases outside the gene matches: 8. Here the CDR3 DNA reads TGTGCCAGTCAATCGGGACAGGGGGCCTATCAGCCCCAGCATATT. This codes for CASQSGQGAYQPQHI.

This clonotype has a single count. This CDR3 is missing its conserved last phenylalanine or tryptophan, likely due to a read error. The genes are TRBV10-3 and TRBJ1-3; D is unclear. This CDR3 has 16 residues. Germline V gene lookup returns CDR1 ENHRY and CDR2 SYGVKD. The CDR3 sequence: CDISPTSESSGNTIYY. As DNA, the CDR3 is TGTGACATCAGCCCAACATCGGAGTCGTCTGGAAACACCATATATTAT.

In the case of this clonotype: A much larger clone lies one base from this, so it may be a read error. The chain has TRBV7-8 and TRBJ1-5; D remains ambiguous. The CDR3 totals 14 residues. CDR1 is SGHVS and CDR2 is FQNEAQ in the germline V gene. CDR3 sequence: CASTLALSNRPQHF. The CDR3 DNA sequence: TGTGCCAGCACCCTCGCTTTAAGCAATCGGCCCCAGCATTTT.

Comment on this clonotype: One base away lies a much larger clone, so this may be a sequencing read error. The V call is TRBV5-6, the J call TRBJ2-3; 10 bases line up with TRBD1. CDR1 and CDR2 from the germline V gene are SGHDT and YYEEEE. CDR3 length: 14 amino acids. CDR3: CANSAGQGTDTQYF. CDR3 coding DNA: TGTGCCAACAGCGCGGGACAGGGGACAGATACGCAGTATTTT.

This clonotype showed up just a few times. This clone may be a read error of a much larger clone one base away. This CDR3 is CASRSTGGCEKLFF. In nucleotides, the CDR3 is TGTGCCAGCAGATCAACAGGGGGATGTGAAAAACTGTTTTTT. The genes are TRBV6-5 and TRBJ1-4; 8 nucleotides agree with TRBD1. J lost 7 bases, V lost 6 bases, and 7 bases had no gene match. Germline V gene data show CDR1 as MNHEY and CDR2 as SVGAGI. The CDR3 sequence is 14 residues long.

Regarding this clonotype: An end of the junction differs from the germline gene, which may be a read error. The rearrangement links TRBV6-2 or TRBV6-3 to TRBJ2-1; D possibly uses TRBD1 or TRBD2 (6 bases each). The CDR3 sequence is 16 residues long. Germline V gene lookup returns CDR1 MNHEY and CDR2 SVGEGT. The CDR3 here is CASSTPITSGDNERFF. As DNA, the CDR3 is TGTGCCAGCAGCACCCCGATAACATCGGGGGACAATGAGCGGTTCTTC.

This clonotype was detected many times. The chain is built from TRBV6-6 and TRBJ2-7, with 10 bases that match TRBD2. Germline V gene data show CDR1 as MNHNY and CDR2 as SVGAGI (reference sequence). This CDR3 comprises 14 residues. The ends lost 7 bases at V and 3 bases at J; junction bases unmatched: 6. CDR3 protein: CASNTLAGGYEQYF. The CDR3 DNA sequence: TGTGCCAGCAATACCTTAGCGGGGGGCTACGAGCAGTACTTC.

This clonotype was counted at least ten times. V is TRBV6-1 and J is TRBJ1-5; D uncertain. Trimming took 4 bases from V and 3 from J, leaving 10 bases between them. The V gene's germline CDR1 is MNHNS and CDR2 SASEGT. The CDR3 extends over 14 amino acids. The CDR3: CASSVVQDNQPQHF. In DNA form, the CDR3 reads TGTGCCAGCAGTGTGGTCCAGGACAATCAGCCCCAGCATTTT.

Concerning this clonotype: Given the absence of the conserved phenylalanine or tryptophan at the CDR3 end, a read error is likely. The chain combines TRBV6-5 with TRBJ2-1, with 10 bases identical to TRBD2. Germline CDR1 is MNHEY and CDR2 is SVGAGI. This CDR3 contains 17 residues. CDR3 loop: CVSSYSNGLAEGSEQFL. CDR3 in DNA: TGTGTCAGCAGTTACTCTAACGGACTAGCGGAAGGTAGTGAGCAGTTCCTC.

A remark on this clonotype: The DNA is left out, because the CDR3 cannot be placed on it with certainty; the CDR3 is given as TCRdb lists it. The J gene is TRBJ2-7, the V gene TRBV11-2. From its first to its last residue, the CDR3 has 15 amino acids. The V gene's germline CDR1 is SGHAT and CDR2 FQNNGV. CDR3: CSGSLVGDGSYEHYF.

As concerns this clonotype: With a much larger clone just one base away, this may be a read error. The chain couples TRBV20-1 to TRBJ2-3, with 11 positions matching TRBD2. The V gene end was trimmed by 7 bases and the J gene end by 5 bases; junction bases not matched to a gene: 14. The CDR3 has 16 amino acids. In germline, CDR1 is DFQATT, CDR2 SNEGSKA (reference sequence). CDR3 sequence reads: CSGRDLSGRGRDTQYF. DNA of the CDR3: TGCAGTGGGAGAGATCTTAGCGGGAGGGGCAGAGATACGCAGTATTTT.